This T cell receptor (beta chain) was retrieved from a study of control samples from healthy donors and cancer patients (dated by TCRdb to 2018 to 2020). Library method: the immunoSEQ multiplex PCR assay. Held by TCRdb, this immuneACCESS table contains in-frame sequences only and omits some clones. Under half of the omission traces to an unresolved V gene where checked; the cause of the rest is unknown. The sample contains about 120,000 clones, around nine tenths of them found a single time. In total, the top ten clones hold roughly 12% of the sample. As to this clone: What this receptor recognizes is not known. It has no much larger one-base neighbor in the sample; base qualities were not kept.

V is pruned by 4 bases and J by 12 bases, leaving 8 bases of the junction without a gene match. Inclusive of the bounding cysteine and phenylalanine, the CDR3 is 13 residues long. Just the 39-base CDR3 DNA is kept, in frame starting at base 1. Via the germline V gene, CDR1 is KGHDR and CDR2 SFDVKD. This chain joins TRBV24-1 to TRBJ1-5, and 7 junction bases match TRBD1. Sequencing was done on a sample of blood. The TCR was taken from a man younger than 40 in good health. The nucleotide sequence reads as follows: TGTGCCACCAGTGAATCGGGACAGCGTTACCAGCATTTT. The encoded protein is CATSESGQRYQHF.